This T cell receptor beta chain was identified in a study of spatial heterogeneity in lung cancer. Study-level information: The donors, around 72 patients with untreated early-stage non-small cell lung cancer, provided the samples.

Single TCR cDNA molecules each had their own unique molecular identifier. TCRdb re-analysed the 5' RACE reads in MiXCR, keeping a single row per CDR3 protein. In the table there are 40,000 to 45,000 distinct CDR3 sequences, under 25% of which are singletons. CDR1 and CDR2 from the germline V gene are SGHRS and YFSETQ. This CDR3 region has 15 residues. V shed 0 bases and J shed 8 bases, with 17 bases lying between them. This clonotype was detected ten times or more. The time point: blood at routine non-recurrence follow-up after resection. The sample here was PBMCs, taken at follow-up. The chain uses TRBV5-1 and TRBJ2-5, with D possibly matching TRBD1 (5 bases). The receptor's source is a female donor with early-stage non-small cell lung cancer. CDR3 nucleotide sequence: TGCGCCAGCAGCTTGGACGTAGGCAGGGTTGGTACCCAGTACTTC. Translation gives CASSLDVGRVGTQYF.